One and the same sample provided the 3 T cell receptor beta chains below, sequenced in a study of T cell responses to AZD1222 COVID-19 vaccine. Profiled with immunoSEQ multiplex PCR; TCRdb holds only in-frame clones, not every one. The repertoire holds some 80,000 clones, with over 75% as singletons. Source: peripheral blood, taken 28 days after the second AZD1222 dose. These receptors were collected from an adult who received the AZD1222 COVID-19 vaccine.

This chain uses TRBV5-1 with TRBJ2-3, with TRBD2 matching over 9 bases. Germline V gene sequence: CDR1 SGHRS, CDR2 YFSETQ. The length of the CDR3 is 16 residues. V lost 9 bases to trimming and J lost 1 base; unmatched junction nucleotides: 12. This CDR3 reads CANPAEERGGTDTQYF. In nucleotides, the CDR3 is TGCGCCAACCCCGCGGAGGAGCGGGGGGGCACAGATACGCAGTATTTT.

The rearrangement links TRBV6-5 to TRBJ1-1; no firm D call. This CDR3 contains 12 residues. CDR1 and CDR2 from the germline V gene are MNHEY and SVGAGI. Trimming took off 5 bases at V and 1 base at J, with 5 bases between the two ends. The CDR3 bases are TGTGCCAGCAGTACGGCGAACACTGAAGCTTTCTTT. Translation: CASSTANTEAFF.

The rearrangement uses TRBV5-4 and TRBJ2-7; D is unclear. With 3 bases removed from V and 0 bases from J, the gap between germline ends came to 16 bases. Germline assignment: CDR1 SGHNT and CDR2 YYREEE (reference sequence). The CDR3 covers 16 residues. The CDR3 DNA is TGTGCCAGCAGCTGGATGTCAGGACCGACCTCCTACGAGCAGTACTTC. Translating gives CASSWMSGPTSYEQYF.